One T cell receptor beta chain is described in this entry. Its cognate antigen is unknown. There are 15 residues in the CDR3. The V and J ends lost 4 bases and 6 bases respectively, with 18 bases between them. Per the germline V gene, CDR1 is SGHNT and CDR2 is YYREEE (reference sequence). Time point given: week 47, end of study. A 20-mer mutant IDH1 peptide at 300 ug was injected subcutaneously with topical imiquimod. This specimen belongs to a study of a mutant IDH1 vaccine in newly diagnosed glioma. TCRdb keeps only in-frame clones here, not all; method: immunoSEQ multiplex PCR. The sample gives around 60,000 clones, around 83% of which show up once; roughly 4% is in the top ten.

The chain joins TRBV5-4 to TRBJ2-3; D is perhaps TRBD2 (7 bases). The sequenced sample was PBMCs, obtained from a glioma patient whose treatment included an IDH1 peptide vaccine. This TCR derives from a man in his thirties or forties with glioma. CDR3 bases: TGTGCCAGCAGCACACTAGGGGGGGACGCGGATACGCAGTATTTT. This gives the protein CASSTLGGDADTQYF.